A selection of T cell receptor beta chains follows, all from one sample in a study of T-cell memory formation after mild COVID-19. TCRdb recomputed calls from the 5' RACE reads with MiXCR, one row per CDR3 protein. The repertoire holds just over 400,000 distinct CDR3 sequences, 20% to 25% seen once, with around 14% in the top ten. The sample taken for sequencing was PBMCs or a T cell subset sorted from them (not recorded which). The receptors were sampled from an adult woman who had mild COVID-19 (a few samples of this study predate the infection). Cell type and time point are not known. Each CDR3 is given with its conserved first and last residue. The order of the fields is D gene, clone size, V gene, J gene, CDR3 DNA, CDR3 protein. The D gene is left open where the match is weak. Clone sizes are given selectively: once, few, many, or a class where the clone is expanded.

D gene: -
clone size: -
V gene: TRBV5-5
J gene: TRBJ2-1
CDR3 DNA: TGTGCCAGCAGCTTCGGGACGCCCTACAATGAGCAGTTCTTC
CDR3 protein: CASSFGTPYNEQFF

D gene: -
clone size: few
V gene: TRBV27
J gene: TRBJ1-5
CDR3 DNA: TGTGCCAGCAGTTTATCGGGGACCAGCCCTGGGAGCAATCAGCCCCAGCATTTT
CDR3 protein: CASSLSGTSPGSNQPQHF

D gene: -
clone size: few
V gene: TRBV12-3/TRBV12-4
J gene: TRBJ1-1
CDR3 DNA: TGTGCCAGCCACTTCGGGGGGCCGAACACTGAAGCTTTCTTT
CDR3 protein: CASHFGGPNTEAFF

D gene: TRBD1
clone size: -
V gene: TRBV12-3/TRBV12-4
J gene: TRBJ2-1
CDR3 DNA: TGTGCCAGCAGTGCTCCGGGACAGGGAGACAATGAGCAGTTCTTC
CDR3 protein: CASSAPGQGDNEQFF

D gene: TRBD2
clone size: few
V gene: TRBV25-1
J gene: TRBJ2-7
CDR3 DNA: TGTGCCAGCAGTGGTCTAGCGGGAGAACCCGACGAGCAGTACTTC
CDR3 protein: CASSGLAGEPDEQYF

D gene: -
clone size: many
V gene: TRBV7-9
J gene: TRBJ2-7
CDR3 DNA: TGTGCCAGCAGCCAGGAGGTAGCGTCCTACGAGCAGTACTTC
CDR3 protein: CASSQEVASYEQYF

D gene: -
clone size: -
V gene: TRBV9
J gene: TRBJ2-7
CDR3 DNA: TGTGCCAGCAGCGCTGGAGGTGGAGAGCAGTACTTC
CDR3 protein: CASSAGGGEQYF

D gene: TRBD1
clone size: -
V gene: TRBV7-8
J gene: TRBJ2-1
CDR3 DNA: TGTGCCAGCAGCCGGGACAGGGGGCGGAGTGAGCAGTTCTTC
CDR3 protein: CASSRDRGRSEQFF

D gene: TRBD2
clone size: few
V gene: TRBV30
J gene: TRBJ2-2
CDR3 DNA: TGTGCCTGGAGTCTGCGGGAGAGCGGGGAGCTGTTTTTT
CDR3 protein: CAWSLRESGELFF

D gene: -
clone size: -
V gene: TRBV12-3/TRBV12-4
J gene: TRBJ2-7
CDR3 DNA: TGTGCCAGCAGCCGGGGGGCTAGCGTCTCCTACGAGCAGTACTTC
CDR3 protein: CASSRGASVSYEQYF

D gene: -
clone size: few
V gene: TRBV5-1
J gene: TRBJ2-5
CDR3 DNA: TGCGCCAGCAGCTTGGGAGGGACAACCCAAGCGGAGACCCAGTACTTC
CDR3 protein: CASSLGGTTQAETQYF

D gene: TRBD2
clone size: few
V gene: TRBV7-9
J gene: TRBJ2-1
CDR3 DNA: TGTGCCAGCAGCCAATCCGTCCCCCTAGCGGGAGAAAGCTCCTACAATGAGCAGTTCTTC
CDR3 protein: CASSQSVPLAGESSYNEQFF

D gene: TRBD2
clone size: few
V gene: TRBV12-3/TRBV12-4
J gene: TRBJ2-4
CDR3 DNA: TGTGCCAGCACCCGGGAGGCTCCGTTAGCCAAAAACATTCAGTACTTC
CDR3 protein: CASTREAPLAKNIQYF

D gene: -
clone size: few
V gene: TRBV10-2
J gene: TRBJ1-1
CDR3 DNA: TGCGCCAGCCGGGCGGGACAACAGAACACTGAAGCTTTCTTT
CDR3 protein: CASRAGQQNTEAFF

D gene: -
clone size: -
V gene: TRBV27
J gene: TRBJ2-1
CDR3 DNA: TGTGACAGCAGTTTGGCAACCTGGAGCGGGTATGAGCAGTTCTTC
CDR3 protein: CDSSLATWSGYEQFF

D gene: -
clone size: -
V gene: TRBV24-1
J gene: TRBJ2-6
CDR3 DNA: TGTGCCACCAGTGATCCGGGGGTGAACGGGGCCAACGTCCTGACTTTC
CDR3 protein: CATSDPGVNGANVLTF

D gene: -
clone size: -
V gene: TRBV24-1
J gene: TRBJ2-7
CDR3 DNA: TGTGCCACCAGTGGACGGGCCGTAGGTGAGCAGTACTTC
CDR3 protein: CATSGRAVGEQYF